The 31 T cell receptor beta chains below come from one sample, sequenced in a study of OX40 agonist ivuxolimab in advanced cancers. Receptor amplification or capture employed the immunoSEQ multiplex PCR assay. Imported from immuneACCESS, the table was reduced by TCRdb to in-frame sequences with V and J called. These copies leave out some clones; in studies compared against another copy, an unresolved V gene accounts for under half, and the cause of the remainder is not known. The sample table lists about 79,000 clones, around 94% of them with a count of one. Around a tenth of the sample is in the top ten clones. Sequences were derived from CD4+ or CD8+ T cells sorted from blood, sampled in a trial of the OX40 agonist ivuxolimab. The origin of the receptors is an adult with an advanced solid tumor such as melanoma, head and neck, liver or kidney cancer.

The rearrangement joins TRBV19 to TRBJ1-1, with TRBD1 as a possible D gene (6 bases). The V end lost 1 base, the J end lost 4 bases, and 10 bases lay between the germline ends. This CDR3 is 14 amino acids long. Germline V gene data show CDR1 as LNHDA and CDR2 as SQIVND (reference sequence). As DNA, the CDR3 is TGTGCCAGTAGTATAGGGGCAGGGGCCACTGAAGCTTTCTTT. The encoded protein is CASSIGAGATEAFF.

The gene calls are TRBV12-5 and TRBJ1-2; 9 positions match TRBD1. The CDR3 length is 15 residues. Germline CDR1 LGHNT, CDR2 FRNRAP. Losses at the gene ends were 4 bases for V and 0 bases for J; bases not matched to a gene: 3. CDR3: CASGYGTGPNYGYTF. CDR3 DNA: TGTGCTAGTGGTTATGGGACAGGGCCTAACTATGGCTACACCTTC. Full variable domain (rest looked up from reference TRBV12-5 and TRBJ1-2): DARVTQTPRHKVTEMGQEVTMRCQPILGHNTVFWYRQTMMQGLELLAYFRNRAPLDDSGMPKDRFSAEMPDATLATLKIQPSEPRDSAVYFCASGYGTGPNYGYTFGSGTRLTVV.

This clone was counted at least ten times. This sequence joins TRBV18 and TRBJ1-3, with 7 bases matching TRBD1. The CDR3 spans 16 residues. CDR1 is KGHSH, CDR2 LQKENI, per germline. Trimming at V came to 4 bases and at J to 0 bases, leaving 6 bases not matched to a gene. CDR3 coding DNA: TGTGCCAGCTCACAAAAGGACAGGATCTCTGGAAACACCATATATTTT. Its protein product is CASSQKDRISGNTIYF.

V usage is TRBV2 and J usage is TRBJ2-7; 7 nucleotides align to TRBD1. Trimming took 6 bases from V and 1 from J; bases not matched to a gene: 3. Germline assignment: CDR1 SNHLY and CDR2 FYNNEI. This CDR3 comprises 13 residues. CDR3: CASRGQASYEQYF. The CDR3 region has the DNA TGTGCCAGCAGAGGACAGGCGTCCTACGAGCAGTACTTC.

The CDR3 here is CASSPGTGPYEQYF. The CDR3 bases are TGTGCCAGCAGTCCCGGGACTGGCCCCTACGAGCAGTACTTC. The rearrangement uses TRBV27 and TRBJ2-7; weak D call: TRBD2 (6 bases). The CDR3 consists of 14 residues. Trimming removed 5 bases from V and 2 bases from J, with 13 bases in between. Germline CDR1 and CDR2: MNHEY and SMNVEV (reference sequence).

The CDR3 loop is CASSQAGGGSEAFF. In DNA, the CDR3 is TGTGCCAGCAGCCAAGCGGGAGGTGGATCTGAAGCTTTCTTT. The chain links TRBV14 to TRBJ1-1; D is uncertain. Germline-derived CDR1 and CDR2 are SGHDN and FVKESK. V lost 1 base to trimming and J lost 6 bases, with 12 bases between them. There are 14 residues in the CDR3.

V is TRBV18 and J is TRBJ2-7; a possible D gene is TRBD1 (5 bases). The V and J ends lost 0 bases and 7 bases respectively, with 10 bases between them. Germline loops: CDR1 KGHSH, CDR2 LQKENI. The CDR3 loop spans 13 amino acids. For the CDR3, the DNA is TGTGCCAGCTCACCACCTGGCAGGGAAGAGCAGTACTTC. It translates to CASSPPGREEQYF.

This clone came up once. The chain joins TRBV11-2 to TRBJ2-3, with 10 bases fitting TRBD2. The CDR3 loop spans 18 amino acids. The ends lost 1 base at V and 3 bases at J; junction bases unmatched: 10. The germline V gene encodes CDR1 SGHAT and CDR2 FQNNGV. The CDR3 DNA is TGTGCCAGCAGCTTAGCGGGCCCTAGCGGGAGTTATACAGATACGCAGTATTTT. This translates into CASSLAGPSGSYTDTQYF.

This clone showed up just once. Here the CDR3 DNA reads TGCGCCAGCAGCCAAGAAAGCAACTCCTACAATGAGCAGTTCTTC. Its protein product is CASSQESNSYNEQFF. This chain links TRBV4-1 with TRBJ2-1; D gene unclear. Trimming shortened V by 0 bases and J by 0 bases, and 6 bases separated the two germline ends. Germline loops: CDR1 MGHRA, CDR2 YSYEKL. The CDR3 sequence is 15 residues long.

V gene TRBV14 combines with J gene TRBJ2-1; D call uncertain. Per the germline V gene, CDR1 is SGHDN and CDR2 is FVKESK. This CDR3 contains 14 residues. The germline V and J ends were trimmed by 0 bases and 6 bases, with 9 bases remaining between them. CDR3 nucleotide sequence: TGTGCCAGCAGCCAAGACAACTACCCCAATGAGCAGTTCTTC. Translation: CASSQDNYPNEQFF.

The J gene is TRBJ2-7, the V gene TRBV4-2; 7 bases map to TRBD2. Germline-derived CDR1 and CDR2 are LGHNA and YNFKEQ. With V trimmed by 0 bases and J by 0 bases, 2 bases remained unmatched. CDR3 length: 15 residues. The CDR3: CASSQEGGSSYEQYF. CDR3 bases: TGTGCCAGCAGCCAAGAGGGGGGGAGCTCCTACGAGCAGTACTTC.

This chain links TRBV19 with TRBJ2-1, with 7 bases lining up with TRBD1. This CDR3 is 14 amino acids long. V lost 10 bases to trimming and J lost 6 bases; unmatched junction nucleotides: 12. The germline V gene encodes CDR1 LNHDA and CDR2 SQIVND (reference sequence). The CDR3 DNA sequence: TGTGCCACCACCTTAACAGGGGCCACCAATGAGCAGTTCTTC. It is translated as CATTLTGATNEQFF. The full variable domain, rest sourced from reference TRBV19 and TRBJ2-1, is DGGITQSPKYLFRKEGQNVTLSCEQNLNHDAMYWYRQDPGQGLRLIYYSQIVNDFQKGDIAEGYSVSREKKESFPLTVTSAQKNPTAFYLCATTLTGATNEQFFGPGTRLTVL.

This chain uses TRBV27 with TRBJ1-1; possible D gene TRBD1, 6 bases. V lost 6 bases and J 4 bases, leaving 21 bases between the germline ends. This CDR3 is 16 amino acids long. Germline V gene data show CDR1 as MNHEY and CDR2 as SMNVEV (reference sequence). This CDR3 is CASSLLAGGMGTEAFF. The CDR3 region has the DNA TGTGCCAGCAGCCTCTTAGCGGGGGGCATGGGCACTGAAGCTTTCTTT.

The J gene is TRBJ2-3, the V gene TRBV7-3; either TRBD1 or TRBD2 may fit D (5 bases each). V gave up 5 bases and J gave up 2 bases, with 11 bases separating them. Germline V gives CDR1 SGHTA, CDR2 FQGTGA. The length of the CDR3 is 14 residues. Written as DNA, the CDR3 is TGTGCCAGCAGCCCCGGGACGATCACAGATACGCAGTATTTT. Its translation: CASSPGTITDTQYF.

V usage is TRBV27 and J usage is TRBJ2-2, with 13 bases that match TRBD2. Trimming took 5 bases from V and 7 from J; bases not matched to a gene: 4. This CDR3 contains 15 residues. Germline V gene lookup returns CDR1 MNHEY and CDR2 SMNVEV (reference sequence). CDR3 nucleotides: TGTGCCAGCAGTCCCGGGACTAGCGGGGTCGGGGAGCTGTTTTTT. It codes for CASSPGTSGVGELFF.

The V gene is TRBV29-1, the J gene TRBJ2-2; 7 bases line up with TRBD1. Germline lookup yields CDR1 SQVTM and CDR2 ANQGSEA. CDR3 length equals 12 residues. V gave up 5 bases and J gave up 7 bases; unmatched junction bases: 4. CDR3 nucleotide sequence: TGCAGCGTTCCCGGGACAGACGGGGAGCTGTTTTTT. As protein: CSVPGTDGELFF.

The chain recombines TRBV5-1 with TRBJ2-3; perhaps D is TRBD1 or TRBD2 (5 bases each). The CDR3 contains 16 residues. V was clipped by 0 bases and J by 2 bases, with 13 bases between them. CDR1 SGHRS and CDR2 YFSETQ come from the germline V gene. CDR3 sequence: CASSLASSGSTDTQYF. The CDR3 DNA follows: TGCGCCAGCAGCTTGGCTAGCTCAGGGTCCACAGATACGCAGTATTTT.

The chain recombines TRBV4-1 with TRBJ2-7, with TRBD1 matching over 8 bases. This CDR3 contains 17 residues. V lost 2 bases to trimming and J lost 7 bases; unmatched junction nucleotides: 16. Looked up from germline, CDR1 is MGHRA and CDR2 is YSYEKL. In DNA, the CDR3 is TGCGCCAGCAGCCAACTTGTTCCAACTGGCAGGGGGCAGGAGCAGTACTTC. Translated: CASSQLVPTGRGQEQYF.

V gene TRBV7-3 combines with J gene TRBJ2-7; 8 nucleotides match TRBD2. CDR1 and CDR2 from the germline V gene are SGHTA and FQGTGA. The junction had 11 bases not matched to a gene; V was cut back by 5 bases and J by 5 bases. The CDR3 has 15 residues. This chain's CDR3 is CASSQTGTSGNEQYF. As DNA, the CDR3 is TGTGCCAGCAGCCAAACCGGGACTAGTGGGAACGAGCAGTACTTC.

The J gene is TRBJ1-6, the V gene TRBV9; TRBD1 might be the D (5 bases). This CDR3 has 13 residues. Germline assignment: CDR1 SGDLS and CDR2 YYNGEE. The germline V and J ends were trimmed by 0 bases and 8 bases, with 6 bases remaining between them. CDR3 coding DNA: TGTGCCAGCAGCGTAGAACAGGATTCACCCCTCCACTTT. Protein product: CASSVEQDSPLHF.

The chain joins TRBV4-3 to TRBJ2-5, with TRBD2 matching 8 bases. Germline V CDR1 and CDR2: LGHNA, YSLEER. Trimming removed 0 bases from V and 3 bases from J; junction bases left unmatched: 0. The CDR3 consists of 14 residues. CDR3 loop: CASSQELAEETQYF. The CDR3 nucleotides are TGCGCCAGCAGCCAAGAACTAGCGGAAGAGACCCAGTACTTC.

The chain couples TRBV5-4 to TRBJ2-1; 10 bases match TRBD2. V dropped 3 bases and J dropped 9; count of bases not matched to a gene: 18. CDR1 is SGHNT and CDR2 is YYREEE in the germline V gene (reference sequence). CDR3 length equals 18 residues. CDR3 region: CASSSGTSEERAGVEQFF. The CDR3 DNA reads as TGTGCCAGCAGCTCAGGGACTAGCGAGGAGCGAGCGGGGGTTGAGCAGTTCTTC.

This chain links TRBV11-2 with TRBJ2-7; 7 bases match TRBD2. The CDR3 is 15 residues long. Trimming took 4 bases from V and 4 from J; bases not matched to a gene: 10. CDR1 SGHAT and CDR2 FQNNGV come from the germline V gene. The CDR3 protein is CASSSRAGLNYEQYF. The CDR3 DNA reads TGTGCCAGCAGCTCCCGAGCGGGACTAAATTACGAGCAGTACTTC.

This clone has only one observation. CDR3 region: CASSLDEMTGALGEQYF. In nucleotides, the CDR3 is TGTGCCAGCAGTTTAGACGAAATGACAGGGGCTCTGGGGGAGCAGTACTTC. The rearrangement uses TRBV28 and TRBJ2-7; TRBD1 aligns across 8 bases. The ends lost 2 bases at V and 7 bases at J; junction bases unmatched: 16. CDR1 is MDHEN and CDR2 is SYDVKM in the germline V gene. The CDR3 is made up of 17 amino acids.

The chain has TRBV7-9 and TRBJ2-1; 10 bases match TRBD2. In germline, CDR1 is SEHNR, CDR2 FQNEAQ (reference sequence). This CDR3 is built from 18 residues. V was pared by 4 bases and J by 8 bases, with 17 bases of the junction left unmatched. CDR3 residues: CASSSLIASGRYGDEQFF. CDR3 sequence (DNA): TGTGCCAGCAGCTCCCTTATCGCTAGCGGGAGATATGGGGATGAGCAGTTCTTC.

The rearrangement uses TRBV2 and TRBJ1-1; D remains unclear. This CDR3 is built from 14 residues. CDR1 and CDR2 (germline): SNHLY, FYNNEI. Between the trimmed V and J ends, which lost 2 bases and 4 bases, there was a span of 11 bases. The CDR3 nucleotides are TGTGCCAGCAGTGAAACGATGGGGAGCACTGAAGCTTTCTTT. This translates into CASSETMGSTEAFF.

The chain has TRBV6-5 and TRBJ1-1; TRBD1 might be the D (6 bases). Trimming removed 4 bases from V and 8 bases from J, with 14 bases in between. Germline values: CDR1 MNHEY, CDR2 SVGAGI. The CDR3 loop spans 13 amino acids. The CDR3 DNA is TGTGCCAGCAGTTCACAGGGATTCCCCGAAGCTTTCTTT. Translated: CASSSQGFPEAFF.

This clone was observed once. The genes are TRBV28 and TRBJ2-1; TRBD2 matches 7 bases. The trim removed 6 bases at V and 7 bases at J, leaving 12 bases unmatched. This CDR3 spans 15 amino acids. The germline gives CDR1 MDHEN, CDR2 SYDVKM. CDR3 residues: CASSPNREVGNEQFF. The DNA of the CDR3 is TGTGCCAGCAGCCCTAACCGGGAGGTGGGGAATGAGCAGTTCTTC.

V usage is TRBV27 and J usage is TRBJ2-5; 11 bases are shared with TRBD2. CDR3 length: 17 residues. CDR1 is MNHEY, CDR2 SMNVEV, per germline (reference sequence). V shed 5 bases, J shed 2 bases, and the junction held 10 bases outside the gene matches. The CDR3 sequence is CASSARLAGPLQETQYF. CDR3 in DNA: TGTGCCAGCAGTGCTCGACTAGCGGGGCCCCTGCAAGAGACCCAGTACTTC.

The chain has TRBV7-2 and TRBJ2-1; D perhaps matches TRBD1 (5 bases). CDR1 is SGHTA and CDR2 is FQGNSA in the germline V gene. The CDR3 sequence is 15 residues long. Trimming left V 5 bases short and J 3 bases short, with 14 bases between. The CDR3 here is CASSPRVSNYNEQFF. The CDR3 DNA sequence: TGTGCCAGCAGCCCCAGGGTGAGTAACTACAATGAGCAGTTCTTC.

V gene TRBV13 combines with J gene TRBJ1-1; D unclear. The CDR3 loop spans 13 amino acids. Trimming removed 4 bases at V and 0 bases at J, with 6 bases between. From germline, CDR1 is PRHDT and CDR2 FYEKMQ (reference sequence). The CDR3 sequence is CASSSGLNTEAFF. In DNA form, the CDR3 reads TGTGCCAGCAGCTCGGGTCTGAACACTGAAGCTTTCTTT.